Shown below are 5 T cell receptor beta chains from a single sample sequenced in a study of blood T cells in healthy people across ages. A J-beta primer mix and a sample-barcoded 5' primer were used in a second PCR of about 6 to 12 cycles. MiXCR was run by TCRdb on the 5' RACE reads, yielding one entry per CDR3 protein. Of around 2 million distinct CDR3 sequences detected, roughly two fifths appear once; the ten largest clones hold approximately 22%. Specimen: blood. Source of these receptors: a human donor in good health.

As DNA, the CDR3 is TGCGCCAGCAGCAAAGGGGGACTAGCGGGGGATGTCTATGAGCAGTTCTTC. Its protein is CASSKGGLAGDVYEQFF. This chain uses TRBV4-1 with TRBJ2-1, with 14 bases identical to TRBD2. V lost 5 bases and J lost 8; bases outside the gene matches: 11. The CDR3 is made up of 17 amino acids. The germline V gene has CDR1 MGHRA and CDR2 YSYEKL.

This clonotype was observed a few times. An end of the junction differs from the germline gene, which may be a read error. The V call is TRBV7-7, the J call TRBJ2-1; 7 positions match TRBD2. The germline gives CDR1 SSHAT, CDR2 FNYEAQ (reference sequence). The CDR3 totals 15 residues. The CDR3 loop reads CASSPLAEPYNEQFF. As DNA, the CDR3 is TGTGCTAGCAGCCCTCTAGCGGAACCCTACAATGAGCAGTTCTTC.

The sample holds a few counts of this clonotype. The V and J genes are TRBV6-5 and TRBJ2-6; 11 bases align to TRBD1. V dropped 4 bases and J dropped 4; count of bases not matched to a gene: 3. Germline V lookup: CDR1 MNHEY, CDR2 SVGAGI. The CDR3 has 16 amino acids. In DNA form, the CDR3 reads TGTGCCAGCAGTTGGACAGGGGGCGCCGGGGCCAACGTCCTGACTTTC. Translation gives CASSWTGGAGANVLTF.

In this sample, this clonotype turned up many times. This chain links TRBV29-1 with TRBJ2-7; a weak D match, TRBD2 (6 bases). CDR3 length: 14 residues. Germline CDR1 and CDR2: SQVTM and ANQGSEA. V was shortened by 6 bases and J by 1 base, with 16 bases between the two germline ends. DNA of the CDR3: TGCAGCGTCGCCGGAACGGGGGTTTCCTACGAGCAGTACTTC. Amino acid sequence: CSVAGTGVSYEQYF.

This clonotype occurred a few times. The J gene is TRBJ2-2, the V gene TRBV6-4; 7 bases agree with TRBD1. In germline, CDR1 is MRHNA, CDR2 SNTAGT. The CDR3 length is 19 residues. The J segment lost 4 bases and the V segment lost 5 bases, leaving 19 bases of the junction unmatched. The CDR3 DNA reads TGTGCCAGCAGTCCGACAGGGACAGCTTCCCGAAGAAGCACCGGGGAGCTGTTTTTT. Translated, it gives CASSPTGTASRRSTGELFF.